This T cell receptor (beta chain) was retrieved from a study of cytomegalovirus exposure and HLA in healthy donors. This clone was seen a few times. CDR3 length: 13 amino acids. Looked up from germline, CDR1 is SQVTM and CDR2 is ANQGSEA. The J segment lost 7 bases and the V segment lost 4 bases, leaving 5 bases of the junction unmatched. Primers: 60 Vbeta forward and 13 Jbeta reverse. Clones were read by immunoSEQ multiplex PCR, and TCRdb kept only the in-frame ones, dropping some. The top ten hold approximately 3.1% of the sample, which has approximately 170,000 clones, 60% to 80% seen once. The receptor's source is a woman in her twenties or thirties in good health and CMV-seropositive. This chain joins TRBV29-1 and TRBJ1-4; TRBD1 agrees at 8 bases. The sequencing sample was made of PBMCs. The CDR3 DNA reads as TGCAGCGTTGCGGACAGGGTGGGTGAAAAACTGTTTTTT. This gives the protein CSVADRVGEKLFF.